Below, 22 T cell receptor beta chains from the same sample are listed, as sequenced in a study of CD8 T cells in ankylosing spondylitis. TCRdb reanalysed the 5' RACE reads using MiXCR and keeps one entry per CDR3 protein. The sample contains around 250,000 distinct CDR3 sequences, roughly 10% of which appear only once. Sequenced material: blood, either unsorted or a sorted T cell fraction (not recorded which). Every receptor here comes from a male donor with ankylosing spondylitis or in good health (not recorded which).

This clonotype was seen many times. CDR3 region: CASSYHPVYEQYF. CDR3 bases: TGTGCCAGCAGTTACCATCCGGTGTACGAGCAGTACTTC. The chain employs TRBV6-6 and TRBJ2-7; D unclear. Looked up from germline, CDR1 is MNHNY and CDR2 is SVGAGI (reference sequence). The V gene lost 2 bases and the J gene lost 4 bases, with 9 bases spanning the gap. The CDR3 contains 13 residues.

This clonotype was recorded many times. The chain is built from TRBV7-2 and TRBJ2-1, with a weak D call TRBD2 (6 bases). Germline assignment: CDR1 SGHTA and CDR2 FQGNSA. The CDR3 is made up of 15 amino acids. The ends were cut back, 5 bases at V and 2 bases at J, with 13 bases in the middle. The CDR3 protein is CASSTTRHPYNEQFF. In nucleotides, the CDR3 is TGTGCCAGCAGCACGACTAGGCACCCCTACAATGAGCAGTTCTTC.

This clonotype showed up many times. CDR3 DNA sequence: TGTGCCAGCAGCTTTGGCAGCGGGAGCACAGATACGCAGTATTTT. Encoded protein: CASSFGSGSTDTQYF. The genes are TRBV5-6 and TRBJ2-3; the D gene is possibly TRBD2 (6 bases). Per germline, CDR1 SGHDT and CDR2 YYEEEE. CDR3 length: 15 amino acids. Trimming stripped 2 bases from V and 0 bases from J, with 10 bases between.

This clonotype has a count of ten or more. V and J are TRBV9 and TRBJ2-7; D is possibly TRBD2 (5 bases). The V end was cut by 2 bases, the J end by 5 bases, with 11 bases between. Germline V lookup: CDR1 SGDLS, CDR2 YYNGEE. This CDR3 is 13 amino acids long. The CDR3 coding sequence is TGTGCCAGCAGCGTTGGACTCGACGACGAGCAGTACTTC. Protein sequence: CASSVGLDDEQYF.

This clonotype was seen at least ten times. J is TRBJ2-7 and V is TRBV11-2, with D possibly matching TRBD2 (5 bases). Germline V CDR1 and CDR2: SGHAT, FQNNGV. This CDR3 has 12 residues. The V end lost 3 bases, the J end lost 7 bases, and 10 bases lay between the germline ends. The CDR3 DNA follows: TGTGCCAGCAGCTTTAACCGAGGGGAGCAGTACTTC. Residues: CASSFNRGEQYF.

V and J are TRBV19 and TRBJ1-3; D may be TRBD1 (5 bases). Per germline, CDR1 LNHDA and CDR2 SQIVND (reference sequence). The V gene lost 4 bases and the J gene lost 0 bases, with 16 bases spanning the gap. The CDR3 is 17 residues long. CDR3 bases: TGTGCCAGTAGTACCCGGGACTCTTTCATCTCTGGAAACACCATATATTTT. Translated: CASSTRDSFISGNTIYF.

The table lists this clonotype with a count of one. J is TRBJ2-1 and V is TRBV5-1, with D unclear. CDR3 length: 13 amino acids. Germline values: CDR1 SGHRS, CDR2 YFSETQ. Trimming left V 2 bases short and J 5 bases short, with 8 bases between. The CDR3 sequence is CASSLSTHNEQFF. The CDR3 DNA reads TGCGCCAGCAGCTTAAGCACCCACAATGAGCAGTTCTTC.

This clonotype showed up many times. The rearrangement links TRBV20-1 to TRBJ2-1, with 7 positions matching TRBD2. Germline trimming cut 0 bases from V and 2 bases from J; bases unmatched to any gene: 4. The CDR3 sequence is 15 residues long. Germline assignment: CDR1 DFQATT and CDR2 SNEGSKA (reference sequence). Here the CDR3 DNA reads TGCAGTGCTAGAGAGGAGCTAGCGGCCTACAATGAGCAGTTCTTC. This encodes CSAREELAAYNEQFF.

The chain carries TRBV7-9 and TRBJ1-1; no clear D gene. V lost 1 base, J lost 1 base, and 13 bases lay in between. The CDR3 totals 16 residues. Germline-derived CDR1 and CDR2 are SEHNR and FQNEAQ (reference sequence). The CDR3: CASSLGLGKSNTEAFF. The CDR3 bases are TGTGCCAGCAGCTTAGGGCTGGGGAAGTCGAACACTGAAGCTTTCTTT. Full variable domain (rest looked up from reference TRBV7-9 and TRBJ1-1): DTGVSQNPRHKITKRGQNVTFRCDPISEHNRLYWYRQTLGQGPEFLTYFQNEAQLEKSRLLSDRFSAERPKGSFSTLEIQRTEQGDSAMYLCASSLGLGKSNTEAFFGQGTRLTVV.

This clonotype was seen at least ten times. J is TRBJ2-1 and V is TRBV7-3, with a weak D call TRBD2 (6 bases). With 8 bases removed from V and 5 bases from J, the gap between germline ends came to 10 bases. CDR3 length equals 12 residues. CDR1 SGHTA and CDR2 FQGTGA come from the germline V gene. The CDR3 spells CASAWGDNEQFF. CDR3 sequence (DNA): TGTGCCAGCGCATGGGGGGACAATGAGCAGTTCTTC.

This clonotype was recorded at least ten times. As DNA, the CDR3 is TGCAGCGTTCAGAATGGGGGCTATGGCTACACCTTC. Residues: CSVQNGGYGYTF. The chain combines TRBV29-1 with TRBJ1-2; D might be TRBD1 (5 bases). The CDR3 consists of 12 residues. V lost 5 bases to trimming and J lost 4 bases, with 11 bases between them. Germline V CDR1 and CDR2: SQVTM, ANQGSEA.

This clonotype appeared many times. The chain couples TRBV6-1 to TRBJ2-3; D is possibly TRBD1 (5 bases). In germline, CDR1 is MNHNS, CDR2 SASEGT. The CDR3 has 14 residues. The ends were cut back, 6 bases at V and 3 bases at J, with 13 bases in the middle. Written as DNA, the CDR3 is TGTGCCAGCAGCCCCCTCGACAGAACAGATACGCAGTATTTT. Translating gives CASSPLDRTDTQYF.

At least ten counts were recorded for this clonotype. The gene calls are TRBV5-1 and TRBJ1-1; D may be TRBD1 (5 bases). The CDR3 covers 16 residues. CDR1 is SGHRS and CDR2 is YFSETQ in the germline V gene. Trimming pared 4 bases from V and 1 base from J, leaving 17 bases between. The CDR3 DNA reads TGCGCCAGCAGCCCAACCGGGCTGGGGGAGAACACTGAAGCTTTCTTT. Protein product: CASSPTGLGENTEAFF.

The chain employs TRBV5-4 and TRBJ2-3; D might be TRBD2 (7 bases). CDR3 length equals 18 residues. Trimming removed 0 bases at V and 0 bases at J, with 17 bases between. The germline gives CDR1 SGHNT, CDR2 YYREEE (reference sequence). In DNA, the CDR3 is TGTGCCAGCAGCTTGGCGGCGGGGGCGCCATCTAGCACAGATACGCAGTATTTT. It specifies CASSLAAGAPSSTDTQYF.

This clonotype came up many times. The chain recombines TRBV5-1 with TRBJ2-1; either TRBD1 or TRBD2 may fit D (5 bases each). The length of the CDR3 is 16 residues. V was clipped by 0 bases and J by 5 bases, with 15 bases between them. Germline-derived CDR1 and CDR2 are SGHRS and YFSETQ. CDR3 coding DNA: TGCGCCAGCAGCTTGGGGGATACCGGGACCCACAATGAGCAGTTCTTC. Amino acids: CASSLGDTGTHNEQFF.

The V gene is TRBV3-1, the J gene TRBJ2-1; 9 positions match TRBD2. Per the germline V gene, CDR1 is LGHDT and CDR2 is YNNKEL (reference sequence). CDR3 length: 16 residues. The V gene end was trimmed by 4 bases and the J gene end by 5 bases; junction bases not matched to a gene: 9. This CDR3 is CASSLGSGRSNNEQFF. As DNA, the CDR3 is TGTGCCAGCAGCCTTGGTAGCGGGAGAAGTAACAATGAGCAGTTCTTC.

V usage is TRBV11-2 and J usage is TRBJ1-3; D possibly corresponds to TRBD1 (6 bases). Deletions cut 5 bases from V and 2 bases from J, with 13 bases between. The germline gives CDR1 SGHAT, CDR2 FQNNGV. This CDR3 contains 15 residues. CDR3 sequence reads: CASSPLRGPGNTIYF. The CDR3 coding sequence is TGTGCCAGCAGCCCCCTCCGGGGGCCTGGAAACACCATATATTTT.

The V and J genes are TRBV5-1 and TRBJ1-6, with D perhaps TRBD1 (5 bases). The CDR3 length is 17 residues. Germline values: CDR1 SGHRS, CDR2 YFSETQ. The V end lost 4 bases, the J end lost 8 bases, and 22 bases lay between the germline ends. The CDR3 nucleotides are TGCGCCAGCAGCGGGGGGGTGGGCGGATTCGAAGATTCACCCCTCCACTTT. It encodes CASSGGVGGFEDSPLHF.

This clonotype was seen repeatedly, ten times or more. The chain links TRBV5-1 to TRBJ1-2; a possible D gene is TRBD1 (6 bases). Per the germline V gene, CDR1 is SGHRS and CDR2 is YFSETQ. Trimming stripped 7 bases from V and 2 bases from J, with 12 bases between. The CDR3 is made up of 13 amino acids. CDR3 region: CASAGTSNYGYTF. Written as DNA, the CDR3 is TGCGCCAGCGCCGGGACATCCAACTATGGCTACACCTTC. Supplemented by reference TRBV5-1 and TRBJ1-2, the full variable domain reads KAGVTQTPRYLIKTRGQQVTLSCSPISGHRSVSWYQQTPGQGLQFLFEYFSETQRNKGNFPGRFSGRQFSNSRSEMNVSTLELGDSALYLCASAGTSNYGYTFGSGTRLTVV.

This clonotype was seen many times. The genes are TRBV5-1 and TRBJ1-1; D perhaps matches TRBD1 (6 bases). Trimming pared 0 bases from V and 1 base from J, leaving 10 bases between. From germline, CDR1 is SGHRS and CDR2 YFSETQ. This CDR3 is 15 amino acids long. The CDR3 region is CASSLVGGPNTEAFF. CDR3 nucleotide sequence: TGCGCCAGCAGCTTGGTCGGGGGCCCGAACACTGAAGCTTTCTTT.

This clonotype was detected ten times or more. The genes are TRBV3-1 and TRBJ2-5; no reliable D call. With 5 bases removed from V and 5 bases from J, the gap between germline ends came to 12 bases. The CDR3 has 13 amino acids. Germline values: CDR1 LGHDT, CDR2 YNNKEL (reference sequence). This chain's CDR3 is CASSTLGGETQYF. The CDR3 DNA reads TGTGCCAGCAGCACACTGGGCGGCGAGACCCAGTACTTC.

The chain recombines TRBV10-3 with TRBJ2-1; TRBD1 might be the D (6 bases). Between the trimmed V and J ends, which lost 9 bases and 2 bases, there was a span of 14 bases. The germline CDR1 and CDR2 sequences are ENHRY and SYGVKD. The CDR3 is 14 amino acids. The CDR3 DNA follows: TGTGCCATTCAGCTACAGGGCACCTACAATGAGCAGTTCTTC. Translation: CAIQLQGTYNEQFF.